The 16 T cell receptor beta chains given below trace back to one sample, sequenced in a study of identical twins. TCRdb re-called the 5' RACE reads with MiXCR, one entry per CDR3 protein. Here the sample spans some 710,000 distinct CDR3 sequences, 5.5% to 6.5% being singletons. Sequences were obtained from naive T cells sorted from blood. All receptors derive from a man between 18 and 29 years old in good health.

This clonotype was observed a few times. The chain couples TRBV18 to TRBJ2-3; unclear D gene. Germline CDR1 KGHSH, CDR2 LQKENI. The CDR3 runs 14 residues. V was trimmed by 3 bases and J by 5 bases, leaving 12 bases between them. CDR3 sequence: CASSPDLSGDTQYF. CDR3 DNA: TGTGCCAGCTCACCGGACCTAAGTGGAGATACGCAGTATTTT.

This clonotype turned up a few times. J is TRBJ2-1 and V is TRBV10-3; D not resolved. This CDR3 has 11 amino acids. Trimming left V 3 bases short and J 10 bases short, with 7 bases between. Per the germline V gene, CDR1 is ENHRY and CDR2 is SYGVKD. CDR3 region: CAISESWEQFF. The CDR3 DNA follows: TGTGCCATCAGTGAAAGTTGGGAGCAGTTCTTC.

This clonotype was seen many times. The V and J genes are TRBV27 and TRBJ1-3; tentative D call: TRBD1 (5 bases). V was shortened by 5 bases and J by 3 bases, with 14 bases between the two germline ends. In germline, CDR1 is MNHEY, CDR2 SMNVEV (reference sequence). The CDR3 contains 15 residues. CDR3 bases: TGTGCCAGCAGTCTTCGGGGGGTAGTTGGAAACACCATATATTTT. Translating it yields CASSLRGVVGNTIYF.

This clonotype was counted many times. V gene TRBV20-1 combines with J gene TRBJ2-7; 9 bases fit TRBD2. The germline V gene has CDR1 DFQATT and CDR2 SNEGSKA (reference sequence). Trimming cost V 5 bases and J 7 bases; bases outside gene matches: 12. The CDR3 extends over 14 amino acids. In DNA form, the CDR3 reads TGCAGTGCTGGGATAGCGGGGGCGTTCCGAGAGCAGTACTTC. Translation: CSAGIAGAFREQYF.

The V and J genes are TRBV6-5 and TRBJ2-1; 7 nucleotides align to TRBD2. Per germline, CDR1 MNHEY and CDR2 SVGAGI. V shed 0 bases, J shed 5 bases, and the junction held 4 bases outside the gene matches. This CDR3 is built from 15 residues. The CDR3 is CASSYSGLADNEQFF. The CDR3 DNA reads as TGTGCCAGCAGTTACTCAGGGCTAGCGGACAATGAGCAGTTCTTC.

This clonotype was found many times. The chain has TRBV20-1 and TRBJ2-1, with TRBD2 as a possible D gene (5 bases). The CDR3 has 14 residues. CDR1 is DFQATT, CDR2 SNEGSKA, per germline (reference sequence). V gave up 7 bases and J gave up 0 bases, with 13 bases separating them. Here the CDR3 DNA reads TGCAGTGGTGGACTGAGGCTCTCCTACAATGAGCAGTTCTTC. Amino acids: CSGGLRLSYNEQFF.

This clonotype was recorded many times. The CDR3 sequence is CSVEPRLGANEQFF. DNA of the CDR3: TGCAGCGTTGAACCACGGCTTGGCGCAAATGAGCAGTTCTTC. The chain carries TRBV29-1 and TRBJ2-1; no clear D. Germline CDR1 is SQVTM and CDR2 is ANQGSEA. The CDR3 sequence is 14 residues long. The V end lost 2 bases, the J end lost 7 bases, and 15 bases lay between the germline ends.

The sample holds many counts of this clonotype. The chain recombines TRBV5-1 with TRBJ2-3; 13 bases are a match to TRBD2. V lost 5 bases and J lost 7; bases outside the gene matches: 7. The CDR3 length is 15 residues. Germline V gene lookup returns CDR1 SGHRS and CDR2 YFSETQ. In DNA, the CDR3 is TGCGCCAGCAGTTCCGGACTAGCGGGAGTAAATACGCAGTATTTT. Translating it yields CASSSGLAGVNTQYF.

The table lists this clonotype with a few counts. V is TRBV9 and J is TRBJ2-1, with D possibly TRBD2 on 5 matching bases. The V gene's germline CDR1 is SGDLS and CDR2 YYNGEE. The CDR3 contains 13 residues. Between the trimmed V and J ends, which lost 4 bases and 8 bases, there was a span of 13 bases. The CDR3 DNA reads as TGTGCCAGCAGCACCGGACTTGTGGATGAGCAGTTCTTC. This codes for CASSTGLVDEQFF.

This chain joins TRBV7-2 and TRBJ2-7; D is perhaps TRBD2 (5 bases). Germline CDR1 and CDR2: SGHTA and FQGNSA. The CDR3 is made up of 14 amino acids. Between the trimmed V and J ends, which lost 1 base and 6 bases, there was a span of 13 bases. The CDR3 region is CASSLEWTQIEQYV. The CDR3 DNA is TGTGCCAGCAGCTTAGAATGGACTCAAATCGAGCAGTACGTC.

This sequence joins TRBV2 and TRBJ2-7; 9 nucleotides agree with TRBD1. V lost 8 bases to trimming and J lost 2 bases; unmatched junction nucleotides: 10. Germline V gene data show CDR1 as SNHLY and CDR2 as FYNNEI. The CDR3 totals 15 residues. Here the CDR3 reads CASLAGQGLPYEQYV. The CDR3 DNA sequence: TGTGCCAGCCTGGCCGGACAGGGGCTACCCTACGAGCAGTACGTC.

Many counts were recorded for this clonotype. The rearrangement uses TRBV12-3 or TRBV12-4 and TRBJ1-5; D may be TRBD1 (6 bases). This CDR3 contains 14 residues. V dropped 6 bases and J dropped 4 bases, with 13 bases sitting between them. The CDR3 DNA follows: TGTGCCAGCAGCTACAGGGAGAATAATCAGCCCCAGCATTTT. This translates into CASSYRENNQPQHF.

The rearrangement links TRBV12-5 to TRBJ1-2; D is possibly TRBD1 (6 bases). The V gene's germline CDR1 is LGHNT and CDR2 FRNRAP. The CDR3 has 15 amino acids. V shed 1 base and J shed 3 bases, with 12 bases lying between them. The CDR3 coding sequence is TGTGCTAGTGGTTTGGGGATATCAGGGGACTATGGCTACACCTTC. Protein: CASGLGISGDYGYTF.

This clonotype was seen more than once but under ten times. The chain is built from TRBV5-1 and TRBJ2-4; tentatively, D is TRBD2 (5 bases). The CDR3 consists of 15 residues. V was pared by 4 bases and J by 3 bases, with 14 bases between. Germline V gene data show CDR1 as SGHRS and CDR2 as YFSETQ. For the CDR3, the DNA is TGCGCCAGCAGCCGAAATAGAGGGAACAAAAACATTCAGTACTTC. It specifies CASSRNRGNKNIQYF. Using reference TRBV5-1 and TRBJ2-4 for the parts outside the CDR3, the full variable domain is KAGVTQTPRYLIKTRGQQVTLSCSPISGHRSVSWYQQTPGQGLQFLFEYFSETQRNKGNFPGRFSGRQFSNSRSEMNVSTLELGDSALYLCASSRNRGNKNIQYFGAGTRLSVL.

This clonotype occurred many times. This sequence joins TRBV7-9 and TRBJ2-7; TRBD1 agrees at 10 bases. The germline CDR1 and CDR2 sequences are SEHNR and FQNEAQ (reference sequence). CDR3 size: 17 residues. Trimming cost V 2 bases and J 4 bases; bases outside gene matches: 11. CDR3 sequence reads: CASSLWTLRDRGYEQYV. The CDR3 nucleotides are TGTGCCAGCAGCTTATGGACGCTTCGGGACAGGGGATACGAGCAGTACGTC.

The chain is built from TRBV7-2 and TRBJ2-2; D not certain. The CDR3 spans 18 residues. The germline V gene encodes CDR1 SGHTA and CDR2 FQGNSA. Trimming shortened V by 0 bases and J by 1 base, and 15 bases separated the two germline ends. The CDR3 here is CASSLASFTAENTGELFF. In DNA, the CDR3 is TGTGCCAGCAGCTTAGCGTCGTTTACAGCAGAGAACACCGGGGAGCTGTTTTTT. The full variable domain, rest sourced from reference TRBV7-2 and TRBJ2-2, is GAGVSQSPSNKVTEKGKDVELRCDPISGHTALYWYRQSLGQGLEFLIYFQGNSAPDKSGLPSDRFSAERTGGSVSTLTIQRTQQEDSAVYLCASSLASFTAENTGELFFGEGSRLTVL.